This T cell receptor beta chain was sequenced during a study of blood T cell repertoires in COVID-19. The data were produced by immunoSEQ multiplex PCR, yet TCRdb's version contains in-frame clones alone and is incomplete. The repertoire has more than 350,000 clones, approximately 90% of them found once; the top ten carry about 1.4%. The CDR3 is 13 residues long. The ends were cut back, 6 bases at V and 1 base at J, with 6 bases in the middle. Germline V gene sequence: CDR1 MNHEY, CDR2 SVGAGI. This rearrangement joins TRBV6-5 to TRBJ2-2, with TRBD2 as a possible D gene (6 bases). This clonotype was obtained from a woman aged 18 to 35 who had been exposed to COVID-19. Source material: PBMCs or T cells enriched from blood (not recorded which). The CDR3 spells CASRRENTGELFF. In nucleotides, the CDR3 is TGTGCCAGCAGGCGGGAGAACACCGGGGAGCTGTTTTTT.